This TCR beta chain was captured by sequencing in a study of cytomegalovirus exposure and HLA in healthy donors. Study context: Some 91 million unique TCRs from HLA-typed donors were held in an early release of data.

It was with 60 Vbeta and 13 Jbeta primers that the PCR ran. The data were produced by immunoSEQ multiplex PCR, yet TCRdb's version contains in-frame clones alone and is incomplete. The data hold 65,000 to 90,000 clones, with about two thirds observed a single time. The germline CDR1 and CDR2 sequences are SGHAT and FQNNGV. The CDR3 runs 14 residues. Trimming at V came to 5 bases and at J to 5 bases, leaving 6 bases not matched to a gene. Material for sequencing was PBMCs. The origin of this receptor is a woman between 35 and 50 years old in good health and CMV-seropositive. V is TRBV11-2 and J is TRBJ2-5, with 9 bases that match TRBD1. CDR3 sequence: CASSRDRDRETQYF. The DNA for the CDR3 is TGTGCCAGCAGCAGGGACAGGGACAGGGAGACCCAGTACTTC.